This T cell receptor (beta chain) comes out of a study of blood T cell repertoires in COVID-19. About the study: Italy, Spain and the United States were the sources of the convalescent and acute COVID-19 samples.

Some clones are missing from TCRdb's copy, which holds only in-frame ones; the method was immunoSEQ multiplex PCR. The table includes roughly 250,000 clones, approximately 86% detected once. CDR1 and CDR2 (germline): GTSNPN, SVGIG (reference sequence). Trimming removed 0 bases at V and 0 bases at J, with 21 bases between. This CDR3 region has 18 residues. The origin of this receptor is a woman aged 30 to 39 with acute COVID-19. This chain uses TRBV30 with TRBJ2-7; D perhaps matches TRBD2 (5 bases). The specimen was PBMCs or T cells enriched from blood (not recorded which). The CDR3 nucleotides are TGTGCCTGGAGTGTATATATAGACTACAAGAGGAGCTCCTACGAGCAGTACTTC. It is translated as CAWSVYIDYKRSSYEQYF.